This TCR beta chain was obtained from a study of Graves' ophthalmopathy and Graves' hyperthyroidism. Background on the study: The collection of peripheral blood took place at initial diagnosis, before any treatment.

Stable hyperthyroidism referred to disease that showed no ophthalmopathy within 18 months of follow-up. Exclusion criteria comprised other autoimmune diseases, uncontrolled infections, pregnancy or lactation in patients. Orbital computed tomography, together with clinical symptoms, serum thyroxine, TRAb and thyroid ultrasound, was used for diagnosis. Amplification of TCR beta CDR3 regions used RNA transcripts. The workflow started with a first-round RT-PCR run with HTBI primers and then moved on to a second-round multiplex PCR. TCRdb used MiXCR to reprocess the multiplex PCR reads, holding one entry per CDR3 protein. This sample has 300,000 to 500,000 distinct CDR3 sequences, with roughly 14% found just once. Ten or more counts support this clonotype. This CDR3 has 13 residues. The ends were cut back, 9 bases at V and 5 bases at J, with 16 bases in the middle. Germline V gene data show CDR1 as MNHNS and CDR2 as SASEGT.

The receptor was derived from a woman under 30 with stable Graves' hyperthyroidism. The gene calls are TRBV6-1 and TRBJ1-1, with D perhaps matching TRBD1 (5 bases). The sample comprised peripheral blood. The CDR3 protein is CASTKKGNTEAFF. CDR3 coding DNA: TGTGCCAGTACCAAAAAGGGGAATACTGAAGCTTTCTTT.